The 3 T cell receptor beta chains presented below share a single source sample, sequenced in a study of STAT3 mutations in large granular lymphocyte leukemia. Study outcomes and limitations: In T-cell large granular lymphocyte leukemia, about half of patients showed multiple immunodominant subclonotypes.

Data came from immunoSEQ multiplex PCR; TCRdb stores just in-frame clones and leaves some out. The table includes several thousand clones, around nine tenths detected once. Which antigens these TCRs recognize remains unknown. The material sequenced was peripheral blood mononuclear cells. The origin of the receptors is a man at least 80 years old with T-cell large granular lymphocyte leukemia. Some clones in this sample may be carry-over from other donors' samples.

The chain links TRBV5-5 to TRBJ1-5; D possibly corresponds to TRBD1 (5 bases). This CDR3 spans 15 amino acids. The V gene lost 6 bases and the J gene lost 4 bases, with 17 bases spanning the gap. The germline V gene encodes CDR1 SGHKS and CDR2 YYEKEE (reference sequence). The CDR3 region is CASTASRQGNQPQHF. The CDR3 nucleotides are TGTGCCAGCACCGCCTCCCGGCAGGGTAATCAGCCCCAGCATTTT.

This clone showed up just a few times. V gene TRBV7-6 combines with J gene TRBJ1-6; no firm D call. The CDR3 runs to 16 residues. Trimming left V 1 base short and J 7 bases short, with 14 bases between. CDR1 SGHVS and CDR2 FNYEAQ come from the germline V gene. Here the CDR3 reads CASSLVAGPRNSPLHF. For the CDR3, the DNA is TGTGCCAGCAGCTTAGTCGCCGGGCCCCGAAATTCACCCCTCCACTTT.

J is TRBJ1-6 and V is TRBV23-1; D is ambiguous. TRBV23-1 counts as an open reading frame of uncertain function. The CDR3 totals 12 residues. V shed 4 bases and J shed 11 bases, with 9 bases lying between them. CDR3 loop: CASSRKSAPLHF. CDR3 DNA sequence: TGCGCCAGCAGTCGAAAATCAGCACCCCTCCACTTT.